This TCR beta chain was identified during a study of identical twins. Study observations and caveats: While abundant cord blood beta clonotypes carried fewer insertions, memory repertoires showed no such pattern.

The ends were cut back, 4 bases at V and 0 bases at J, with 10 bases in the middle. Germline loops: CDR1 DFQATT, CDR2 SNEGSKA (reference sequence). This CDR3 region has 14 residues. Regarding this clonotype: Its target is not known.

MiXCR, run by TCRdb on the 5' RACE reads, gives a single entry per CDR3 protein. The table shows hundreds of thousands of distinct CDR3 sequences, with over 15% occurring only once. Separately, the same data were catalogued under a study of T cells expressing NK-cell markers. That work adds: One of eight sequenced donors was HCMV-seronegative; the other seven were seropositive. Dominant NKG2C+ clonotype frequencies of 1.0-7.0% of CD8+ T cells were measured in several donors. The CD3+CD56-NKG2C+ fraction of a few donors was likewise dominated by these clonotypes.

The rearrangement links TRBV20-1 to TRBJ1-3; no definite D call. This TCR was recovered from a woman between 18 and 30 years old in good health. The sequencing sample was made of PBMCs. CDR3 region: CSATARASGNTIYF. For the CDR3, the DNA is TGCAGTGCTACAGCCCGGGCCTCTGGAAACACCATATATTTT.